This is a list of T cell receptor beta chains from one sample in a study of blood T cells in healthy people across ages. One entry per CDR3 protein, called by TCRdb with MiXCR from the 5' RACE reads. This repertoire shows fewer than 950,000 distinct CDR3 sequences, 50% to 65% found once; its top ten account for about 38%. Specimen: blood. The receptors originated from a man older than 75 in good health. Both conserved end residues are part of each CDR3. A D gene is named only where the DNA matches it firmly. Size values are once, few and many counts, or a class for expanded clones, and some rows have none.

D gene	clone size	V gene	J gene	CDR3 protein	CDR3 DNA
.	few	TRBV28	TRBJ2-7	CASKGGSYEQYF	TGTGCCAGCAAGGGGGGCTCCTACGAGCAGTACTTC
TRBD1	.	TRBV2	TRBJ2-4	CASSELAGGIQYF	TGTGCCAGCAGTGAATTAGCAGGGGGCATTCAGTACTTC
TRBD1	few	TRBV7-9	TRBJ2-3	CASSSFRGRDTDTQYF	TGTGCCAGCAGCTCCTTCAGGGGGCGCGACACAGATACGCAGTATTTT
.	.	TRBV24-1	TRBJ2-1	CATSGLLAHNEQFF	TGTGCCACCAGTGGTTTACTAGCCCACAATGAGCAGTTCTTC
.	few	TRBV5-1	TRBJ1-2	CASSRDTIGYTF	TGCGCCAGCAGCCGGGACACCATAGGCTACACCTTC
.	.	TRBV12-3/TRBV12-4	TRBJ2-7	CASNENQRPHNEQYF	TGTGCCAGCAACGAAAACCAGCGGCCCCACAATGAGCAGTACTTC
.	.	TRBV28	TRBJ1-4	CASSSANRVTNEKLFF	TGTGCCAGCAGTTCCGCCAACAGGGTAACTAATGAAAAACTGTTTTTT
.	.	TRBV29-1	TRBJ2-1	CSVGGGGTTPHNEQFF	TGCAGCGTCGGAGGGGGGGGCACAACCCCTCACAATGAGCAGTTCTTC
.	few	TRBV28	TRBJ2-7	CASSPQGPWGEQYF	TGTGCCAGCAGTCCACAGGGACCGTGGGGCGAGCAGTACTTC
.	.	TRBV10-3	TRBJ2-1	CAIIPGPRVGREQFF	TGTGCCATCATACCTGGTCCTCGGGTAGGGCGAGAGCAGTTCTTC
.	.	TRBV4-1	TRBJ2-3	CASSQDGGGSGADTQYF	TGCGCCAGCAGCCAAGACGGGGGCGGGAGTGGTGCAGATACGCAGTATTTT
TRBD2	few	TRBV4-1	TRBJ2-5	CASSPQGLASGTQYF	TGCGCCAGCAGCCCGCAGGGACTAGCCTCGGGGACCCAGTACTTC
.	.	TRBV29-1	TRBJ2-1	CSVDRSDTYNEQFF	TGCAGCGTCGACAGGAGCGACACTTACAATGAGCAGTTCTTC
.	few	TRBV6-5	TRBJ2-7	CASKSGSFHNEQYF	TGTGCCAGCAAGAGTGGGAGCTTCCACAATGAGCAGTACTTC
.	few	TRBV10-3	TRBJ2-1	CAISESLASDEQFF	TGTGCCATCAGTGAGTCTCTAGCGAGCGATGAGCAGTTCTTC
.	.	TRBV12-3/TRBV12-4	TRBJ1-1	CASSTQTVATANTEAFF	TGTGCCAGCAGTACCCAGACAGTCGCGACGGCGAACACTGAAGCTTTCTTT
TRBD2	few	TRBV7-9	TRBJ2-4	CASSPPSGRQNIQYF	TGTGCCAGCAGTCCACCCAGCGGGAGGCAAAACATTCAGTACTTC
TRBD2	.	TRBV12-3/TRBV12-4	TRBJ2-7	CASSLAETSGYEQYF	TGTGCCAGCAGTTTAGCAGAAACTAGCGGATACGAGCAGTACTTC
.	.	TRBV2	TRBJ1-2	CASSVVGGAENTF	TGTGCCAGCAGTGTCGTCGGGGGGGCGGAGAACACCTTC
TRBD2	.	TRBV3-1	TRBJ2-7	CASSLHLTSGRVGEQYF	TGTGCCAGCAGCCTACACTTGACTAGCGGGAGAGTGGGTGAGCAGTACTTC
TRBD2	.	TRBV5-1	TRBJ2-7	CASSLLRRLAGGDEQYF	TGCGCCAGCAGCTTGCTTCGCCGGCTAGCGGGAGGGGACGAGCAGTACTTC
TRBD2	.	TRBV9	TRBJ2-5	CASSALGLAETQYF	TGTGCCAGCAGCGCCCTGGGACTAGCGGAGACCCAGTACTTC